The rows below give T cell receptor beta chains drawn from one sample of a study of T cell repertoires in cytomegalovirus infection. TCRdb fed the reads into MiXCR, producing one record per CDR3 protein. Among roughly 160,000 distinct CDR3 sequences listed, 20% to 25% were seen once. Their target antigens are unknown. Sample: CD8+ T cells from cultured PBMCs, taken from culture after CMV antigen stimulation. The receptors were sampled from a human donor in good health (CMV status not recorded). Some clones in this sample may be carry-over from other donors' samples. CDR3s include the opening cysteine and the closing phenylalanine or tryptophan. Each record gives: CDR3 protein, V gene.

CDR3: CASSPSEQVWETQYF; V: TRBV28
CDR3: CAIPDRGTDTQYF; V: TRBV12-3/TRBV12-4
CDR3: CASSPRTGRIHEQYF; V: TRBV7-9
CDR3: CASSLAPTGTEAFF; V: TRBV7-6
CDR3: CASSLATSTNEKLFF; V: TRBV7-9
CDR3: CASAVGDYGYTF; V: TRBV12-3/TRBV12-4
CDR3: CSAKPKGVNPKTEAFF; V: TRBV20-1
CDR3: CASKPGQMNTEAFF; V: TRBV27
CDR3: CASRTGLRNEQFF; V: TRBV12-3/TRBV12-4
CDR3: CASSPSGGLEAFF; V: TRBV5-4
CDR3: CASSSGGLGAYEQYF; V: TRBV13
CDR3: CASSSPREQETQYF; V: TRBV7-9
CDR3: CASSYGGTEAFF; V: TRBV6-5
CDR3: CASSELGVDYEQYF; V: TRBV6-1
CDR3: CASSFSVQRVSYEQYF; V: TRBV7-2
CDR3: CASRRESYEQYF; V: TRBV12-3/TRBV12-4
CDR3: CASSHPYASMNTEAFF; V: TRBV7-8